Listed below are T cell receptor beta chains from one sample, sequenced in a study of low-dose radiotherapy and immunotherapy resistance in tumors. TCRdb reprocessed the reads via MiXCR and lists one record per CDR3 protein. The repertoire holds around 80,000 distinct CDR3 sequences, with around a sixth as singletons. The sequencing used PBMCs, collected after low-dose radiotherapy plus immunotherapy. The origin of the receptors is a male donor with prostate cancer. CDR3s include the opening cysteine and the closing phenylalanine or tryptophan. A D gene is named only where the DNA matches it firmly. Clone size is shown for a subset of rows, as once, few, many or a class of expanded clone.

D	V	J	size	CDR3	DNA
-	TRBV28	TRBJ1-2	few	CASSLSGLDYGYTF	TGTGCCAGCAGTTTATCAGGGCTCGACTATGGCTACACCTTC
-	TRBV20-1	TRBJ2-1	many	CSARDPPEQFF	TGCAGTGCTAGAGATCCGCCGGAGCAGTTCTTC
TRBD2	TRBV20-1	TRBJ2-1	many	CSAPRIAGSSYNEQFF	TGCAGTGCTCCCCGAATAGCGGGGAGCTCCTACAATGAGCAGTTCTTC
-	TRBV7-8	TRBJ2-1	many	CASSLSRENEQFF	TGTGCCAGCAGCTTATCTCGTGAGAATGAGCAGTTCTTC
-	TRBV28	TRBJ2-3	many	CASSFADTQYF	TGTGCCAGCAGTTTTGCAGATACGCAGTATTTT
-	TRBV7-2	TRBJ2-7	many	CASSFRTSIYEQYF	TGTGCCAGCAGCTTTAGGACATCAATCTACGAGCAGTACTTC
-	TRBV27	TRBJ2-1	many	CASRGSGQNEQFF	TGTGCCAGCAGAGGTAGCGGCCAGAATGAGCAGTTCTTC
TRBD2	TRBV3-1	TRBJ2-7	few	CASSPTGRGRVGEQYF	TGTGCCAGCAGCCCGACTGGGCGCGGGAGGGTCGGCGAGCAGTACTTC
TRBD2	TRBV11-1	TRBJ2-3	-	CASSLGVAGPDTQYF	TGTGCCAGCAGCTTGGGCGTAGCGGGGCCAGATACGCAGTATTTT
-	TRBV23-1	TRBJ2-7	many	CASSPDDRDYYEQYF	TGCGCCAGCAGCCCAGACGACAGGGACTACTACGAGCAGTACTTC
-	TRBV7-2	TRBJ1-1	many	CASSLVVANTEAFF	TGTGCCAGCAGCTTAGTAGTAGCGAACACTGAAGCTTTCTTT
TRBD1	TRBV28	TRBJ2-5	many	CASSRPGTGSSETQYF	TGTGCCAGCAGTCGACCCGGGACAGGGTCCTCAGAGACCCAGTACTTC
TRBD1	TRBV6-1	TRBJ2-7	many	CASSESGTASPYEQYF	TGTGCCAGCAGTGAAAGTGGGACAGCAAGCCCCTACGAGCAGTACTTC
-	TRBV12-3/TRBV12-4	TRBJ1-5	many	CASSEGSNQPQHF	TGTGCCAGCAGTGAGGGTAGCAATCAGCCCCAGCATTTT
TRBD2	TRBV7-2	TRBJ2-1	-	CASSLAGSSGSNEQFF	TGTGCCAGCAGCTTAGCGGGGTCTAGCGGGAGTAATGAGCAGTTCTTC
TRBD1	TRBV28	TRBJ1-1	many	CASSPNDRGGRTEAFF	TGTGCCAGCAGTCCCAATGACAGGGGCGGACGGACTGAAGCTTTCTTT
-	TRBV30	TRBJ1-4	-	CAWSPGVTNEKLFF	TGTGCCTGGAGTCCGGGGGTCACTAATGAAAAACTGTTTTTT
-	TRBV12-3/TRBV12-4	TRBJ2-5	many	CASSFGEETQYF	TGTGCCAGCAGTTTTGGGGAAGAGACCCAGTACTTC
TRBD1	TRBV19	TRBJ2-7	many	CASSIGQARLDEQYF	TGTGCCAGTAGTATTGGACAGGCTAGGTTGGACGAGCAGTACTTC
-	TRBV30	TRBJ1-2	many	CAWGGEGGYTF	TGTGCCTGGGGGGGAGAGGGGGGCTACACCTTC
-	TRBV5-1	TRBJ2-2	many	CASSLSGRNTGELFF	TGCGCCAGCAGCTTAAGTGGCAGGAACACCGGGGAGCTGTTTTTT
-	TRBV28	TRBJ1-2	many	CASSTGVHVYTF	TGTGCCAGCAGTACCGGGGTGCACGTCTACACCTTC
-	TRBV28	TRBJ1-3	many	CASTLQGTIYF	TGTGCCAGCACCCTACAAGGCACCATATATTTT
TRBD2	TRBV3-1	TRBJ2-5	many	CASSQGGLRGETQYF	TGTGCCAGCAGCCAAGGGGGACTACGAGGAGAGACCCAGTACTTC
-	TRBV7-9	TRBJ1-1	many	CASSPRAQNTEAFF	TGTGCCAGCAGCCCCCGAGCCCAGAACACTGAAGCTTTCTTT
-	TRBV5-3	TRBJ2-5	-	CASSMGLIQETQYF	TGTGCCAGCAGCATGGGACTTATCCAAGAGACCCAGTACTTC
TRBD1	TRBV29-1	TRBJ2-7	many	CSVTGGTGGHEQYF	TGCAGCGTGACCGGGGGGACAGGGGGCCACGAGCAGTACTTC
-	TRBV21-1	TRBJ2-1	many	CASSIARGRASGRAYNEQFF	TGTGCCAGCAGCATAGCAAGGGGTCGAGCTAGCGGGAGAGCCTACAATGAGCAGTTCTTC
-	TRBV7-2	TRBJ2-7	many	CASSLEGWGSREQYF	TGTGCCAGCAGCTTAGAGGGCTGGGGGAGTCGGGAGCAGTACTTC
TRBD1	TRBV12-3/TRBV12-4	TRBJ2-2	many	CASSFRQGNTGELFF	TGTGCCAGCAGTTTTCGACAGGGGAACACCGGGGAGCTGTTTTTT
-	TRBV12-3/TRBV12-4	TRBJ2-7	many	CASSTGATYNEQYF	TGTGCCAGCAGTACGGGGGCGACCTATAACGAGCAGTACTTC
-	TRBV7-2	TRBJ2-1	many	CASSLFAPGLGYNEQFF	TGTGCCAGCAGCTTATTCGCTCCGGGGTTGGGGTACAATGAGCAGTTCTTC
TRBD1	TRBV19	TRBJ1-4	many	CASSMDRGTNEKLFF	TGTGCCAGTAGTATGGACAGGGGGACTAATGAAAAACTGTTTTTT
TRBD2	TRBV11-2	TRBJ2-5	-	CASSFLTSGTIETQYF	TGTGCCAGCAGCTTTCTAACTAGCGGAACAATAGAGACCCAGTACTTC
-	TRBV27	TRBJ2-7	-	CASSLNAGTFTYEQYF	TGTGCCAGCAGTTTAAATGCCGGGACTTTCACCTACGAGCAGTACTTC
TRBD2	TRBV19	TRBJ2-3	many	CASTTTSGRATDTQYF	TGTGCCAGTACTACGACTAGCGGGAGGGCCACAGATACGCAGTATTTT
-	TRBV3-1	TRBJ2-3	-	CASSQPSGVAWPDTQYF	TGTGCCAGCAGCCAACCCTCCGGGGTAGCGTGGCCAGATACGCAGTATTTT
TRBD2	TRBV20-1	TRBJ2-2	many	CSARASGRATGELFF	TGCAGTGCTAGAGCAAGCGGGAGGGCCACCGGGGAGCTGTTTTTT
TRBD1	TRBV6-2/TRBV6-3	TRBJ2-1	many	CASSYGQGAYNEQFF	TGTGCCAGCAGTTACGGGCAGGGGGCCTACAATGAGCAGTTCTTC
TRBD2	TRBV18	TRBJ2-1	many	CASSAGLENEQFF	TGTGCCAGCTCAGCGGGACTAGAGAATGAGCAGTTCTTC
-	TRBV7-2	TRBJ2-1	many	CASSLSRNEQFF	TGTGCCAGCAGCCTATCGAGGAATGAGCAGTTCTTC
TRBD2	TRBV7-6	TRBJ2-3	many	CASSRGAGYTDTQYF	TGTGCCAGCAGCCGAGGAGCGGGATACACAGATACGCAGTATTTT
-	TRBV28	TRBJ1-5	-	CASSPEANQPQHF	TGTGCCAGCAGTCCGGAGGCTAATCAGCCCCAGCATTTT
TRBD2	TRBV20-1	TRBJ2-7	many	CSARTSGIYEQYF	TGCAGTGCACGGACTAGCGGGATATACGAGCAGTACTTC
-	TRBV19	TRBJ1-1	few	CASSIVGAGVNTEAFF	TGTGCCAGTAGTATAGTCGGGGCCGGGGTGAACACTGAAGCTTTCTTT
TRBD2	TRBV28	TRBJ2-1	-	CASGPIAGPVSGEQFF	TGTGCCAGCGGCCCTATAGCGGGGCCGGTCAGCGGTGAGCAGTTCTTC
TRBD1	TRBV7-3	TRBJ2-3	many	CASSQRQGSGTDTQYF	TGTGCCAGCAGCCAGCGACAGGGGTCTGGCACAGATACGCAGTATTTT
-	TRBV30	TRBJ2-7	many	CAWSGGTESSYEQYF	TGTGCCTGGAGTGGGGGGACGGAGAGCTCCTACGAGCAGTACTTC
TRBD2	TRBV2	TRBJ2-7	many	CASRGSGRGEQYF	TGTGCCAGTCGCGGTAGCGGGAGAGGAGAGCAGTACTTC